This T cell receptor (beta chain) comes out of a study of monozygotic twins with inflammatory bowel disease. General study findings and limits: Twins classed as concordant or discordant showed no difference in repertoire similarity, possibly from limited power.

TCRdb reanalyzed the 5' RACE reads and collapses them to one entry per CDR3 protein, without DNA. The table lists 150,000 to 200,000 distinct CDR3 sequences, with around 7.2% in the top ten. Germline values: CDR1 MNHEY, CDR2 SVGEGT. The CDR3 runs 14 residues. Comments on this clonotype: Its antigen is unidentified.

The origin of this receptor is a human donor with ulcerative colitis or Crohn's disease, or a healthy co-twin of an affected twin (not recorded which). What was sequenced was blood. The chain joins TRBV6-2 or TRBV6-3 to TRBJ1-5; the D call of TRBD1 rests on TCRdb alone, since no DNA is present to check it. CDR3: CASSTDRDYQPQHF.